This is a list of T cell receptor beta chains from one sample in a study of blood T cell repertoires in COVID-19. Sequenced by immunoSEQ multiplex PCR; TCRdb stores in-frame clones only, minus some. The sample includes about 55,000 clones, 82% of them seen just once. The sequencing sample was made of peripheral blood. The origin of the receptors is a human donor in a cohort sampled during active or convalescent COVID-19. The CDR3 runs from the conserved cysteine through the conserved F or W. The D gene is left open where the match is weak. Rows may omit the clone size; those that give it use once, few, many or a size class.

-	TRBV19	TRBJ2-6	-	TGTGCCAGCGGAGGTCCAGGACGTTCTGGGGCCAACGTCCTGACTTTC	CASGGPGRSGANVLTF
TRBD1	TRBV5-1	TRBJ1-2	-	TGCGCCAGCAGCTTTGCGACAGGGGGCCTAGATGGCTACACCTTC	CASSFATGGLDGYTF
TRBD1	TRBV6-1	TRBJ2-5	-	TGTGCCAGCAGTGAAGCGGGACAGAGGGGACAAGAGACCCAGTACTTC	CASSEAGQRGQETQYF
-	TRBV6-5	TRBJ2-7	-	TGTGCCAGCAGGAAGACAGCCACCTACGAGCAGTACTTC	CASRKTATYEQYF
-	TRBV19	TRBJ1-2	-	TGTGCCAGTAGTATGCAAAGGGGTTTCGATGGCTACACCTTC	CASSMQRGFDGYTF
-	TRBV7-9	TRBJ1-1	-	TGTGCCAGCAGTTCCCCCACAGGGAACACTGAAGCTTTCTTT	CASSSPTGNTEAFF
TRBD1	TRBV18	TRBJ1-5	-	TGTGCCAGCTCACCAGCAAGAACAGGGGGCTCGTGGAGGGGCAATCAGCCCCAGCATTTT	CASSPARTGGSWRGNQPQHF
TRBD1	TRBV4-3	TRBJ1-2	-	TGCGCCAGCAGCCGCAGATCCTTGGGACAGTCATATGGCTACACCTTC	CASSRRSLGQSYGYTF
TRBD1	TRBV19	TRBJ2-7	-	TGTGCCAGTAGTATTTCCCTTTTTGGGACAGCAATCTCCTACGAGCAGTACTTC	CASSISLFGTAISYEQYF
TRBD1	TRBV29-1	TRBJ2-5	-	TGCAGCGTCGGGACAGGGGCTCAAGAGACCCAGTACTTC	CSVGTGAQETQYF
-	TRBV7-3	TRBJ2-2	-	TGTGCCAGCAGCTTAAGACAGGGAGGCACCGGGGAGCTGTTTTTT	CASSLRQGGTGELFF
TRBD1	TRBV6-5	TRBJ1-6	-	TGTGCCAGCAGTTACTCTGGGACAGGGTATTCACCCCTCCACTTT	CASSYSGTGYSPLHF
TRBD2	TRBV9	TRBJ2-5	-	TGTGCCAGCAGCCCCACGGGGGGGAGAGAGACCCAGTACTTC	CASSPTGGRETQYF
-	TRBV7-2	TRBJ2-7	-	TGTGCCAGCAGCTCCCAGACAGGAATCTACGAGCAGTACTTC	CASSSQTGIYEQYF
TRBD1	TRBV4-3	TRBJ1-3	-	TGCGCCAGCAGCCAAGCGAGACAGGGGGCTTCTGGAAACACCATATATTTT	CASSQARQGASGNTIYF
-	TRBV6-6	TRBJ1-3	-	TGTGCCAGCAGTATAGTGGACAGTCCCGGAAACACCATATATTTT	CASSIVDSPGNTIYF
-	TRBV7-2	TRBJ1-3	-	TGTGCCAGCAGGGCCACCGGGGGGACCTCTGGAAACACCATATATTTT	CASRATGGTSGNTIYF
-	TRBV27	TRBJ1-1	-	TGTGCCAGCAGTTTACGTAGGGGGAACACTGAAGCTTTCTTT	CASSLRRGNTEAFF
TRBD1	TRBV5-1	TRBJ1-2	-	TGCGCCAGCAGCCGGGACAGGGGGGATGGCTACACCTTC	CASSRDRGDGYTF
-	TRBV6-1	TRBJ1-1	-	TGTGCCAGCAGTCACGCTGAGGGGAACACTGAAGCTTTCTTT	CASSHAEGNTEAFF
TRBD1	TRBV11-2	TRBJ2-3	-	TGTGCCAGCACACTTCCCCGGACAGGGGAGGGAGATACGCAGTATTTT	CASTLPRTGEGDTQYF
TRBD2	TRBV5-1	TRBJ2-1	-	TGCGCCAGCAGCAGACTAGCGGGGGGATACAATGAGCAGTTCTTC	CASSRLAGGYNEQFF
-	TRBV7-9	TRBJ1-1	once	TGTGCCAGCACCGAGACAGGGAACACTGAAGCTTTCTTT	CASTETGNTEAFF
-	TRBV5-1	TRBJ2-1	-	TGCGCCAGCAGCGACTGGGGAGCCTACAATGAGCAGTTCTTC	CASSDWGAYNEQFF
TRBD1	TRBV9	TRBJ1-6	-	TGTGCCAGCAGCTTAGGACAGGGTGGGAATTCACCCCTCCACTTT	CASSLGQGGNSPLHF
-	TRBV5-1	TRBJ2-4	-	TGCGCCAGCAGAATCACAGGGCCCAGGAACATTCAGTACTTC	CASRITGPRNIQYF
-	TRBV12-3/TRBV12-4	TRBJ2-7	few	TGTGCCAGCAGGGACGGACTCTCCTACGAGCAGTACTTC	CASRDGLSYEQYF
-	TRBV5-4	TRBJ1-2	-	TGTGCCACAGGCAGCTTTCCCTATGGCTACACCTTC	CATGSFPYGYTF
TRBD1	TRBV6-5	TRBJ2-5	-	TGTGCCAGCAGCTTGGACAGGAGAGAGACCCAGTACTTC	CASSLDRRETQYF
TRBD2	TRBV7-2	TRBJ2-7	-	TGTGCCAGCAGCACCGTAGCGGGGGGCTACGAGCAGTACTTC	CASSTVAGGYEQYF
-	TRBV7-9	TRBJ2-7	-	TGTGCCAGCAGCTTAGCGGGGCCGGGCTACGAGCAGTACTTC	CASSLAGPGYEQYF
-	TRBV3-1/TRBV3-2	TRBJ2-1	-	TGTGCCAGCAGCCAAGAGGGAGGTAATGAGCAGTTCTTC	CASSQEGGNEQFF
TRBD2	TRBV2	TRBJ2-2	-	TGTGCCAGCAGCTTAGCGGGGGGGCTGATCACCGGAGAGCTGTTTTTT	CASSLAGGLITGELFF
TRBD1	TRBV18	TRBJ1-1	-	TGTGCCAGCTCGGGACAGGTGAACACTGAAGCTTTCTTT	CASSGQVNTEAFF
-	TRBV10-3	TRBJ1-2	-	TGTGCCATCAGTGACCCAACAGAGGGCTATGGCTACACCTTC	CAISDPTEGYGYTF
-	TRBV15	TRBJ2-2	-	TGTGCCACCAGCAGAGCCGTTCCCGGGGAGCTGTTTTTT	CATSRAVPGELFF
-	TRBV5-4	TRBJ1-2	few	TGTGCCAGCAGCGACGAGGCTAACTATGGCTACACCTTC	CASSDEANYGYTF
TRBD1	TRBV6-5	TRBJ1-1	few	TGTGCCAGCACCATTGGGACAGGTTACACTGAAGCTTTCTTT	CASTIGTGYTEAFF
-	TRBV11-2	TRBJ1-2	-	TGTGCCAGCAGCTTCATGGACGGAACAGGAACCTTC	CASSFMDGTGTF
-	TRBV5-6	TRBJ2-3	-	TGTGCCAGCAGCTTCCAAGATACGCAGTATTTT	CASSFQDTQYF
-	TRBV7-2	TRBJ1-6	few	TGTGCCAGCAGCTTAAACAGGTTGAATTCACCCCTCCACTTT	CASSLNRLNSPLHF
TRBD1	TRBV6-5	TRBJ1-1	-	TGTGCCAGCTCCTTACTGGGACAGGGGAGTACTGAAGCTTTCTTT	CASSLLGQGSTEAFF
-	TRBV12-3/TRBV12-4	TRBJ2-2	few	TGTGCCAGCACAGGTGCAAACACCGGGGAGCTGTTTTTT	CASTGANTGELFF
TRBD1	TRBV7-2	TRBJ1-3	-	TGTGCCAGCAGCTTTCAGACAGGGGCGGTTAGAAACACCATATATTTT	CASSFQTGAVRNTIYF
TRBD1	TRBV6-5	TRBJ1-2	-	TGTGCCACCCAGCCGCCAGGGGGCCCAAACTATGGCTACACCTTC	CATQPPGGPNYGYTF
TRBD1	TRBV25-1	TRBJ2-7	few	TGTGCCAGCAGGCCCACCGGGACAGGGGGCCTGTACTTC	CASRPTGTGGLYF
TRBD1	TRBV2	TRBJ2-7	-	TGTGCCAGCGGACGGAAGGACAGGGCCAACGAGCAGTACTTC	CASGRKDRANEQYF
TRBD1	TRBV9	TRBJ1-2	once	TGTGCCAGCAGCGGAAGACAGGGGGCCTATGGCTACACCTTC	CASSGRQGAYGYTF
-	TRBV6-5	TRBJ1-4	-	TGTGCCAGCAGTCCTGACATGCATGAAAAACTGTTTTTT	CASSPDMHEKLFF
-	TRBV14	TRBJ1-2	few	TGTGCCAGCAGCCAAGATCAGACAGGTTATGGCTACACCTTC	CASSQDQTGYGYTF
-	TRBV6-5	TRBJ2-2	-	TGTGCCAGCAGTCTTGACAGGAACACCGGGGAGCTGTTTTTT	CASSLDRNTGELFF
TRBD2	TRBV19	TRBJ2-1	few	TGTGCCAGCAGATCCCTCGGGCTAGCGGGGAATGAGCAGTTCTTC	CASRSLGLAGNEQFF